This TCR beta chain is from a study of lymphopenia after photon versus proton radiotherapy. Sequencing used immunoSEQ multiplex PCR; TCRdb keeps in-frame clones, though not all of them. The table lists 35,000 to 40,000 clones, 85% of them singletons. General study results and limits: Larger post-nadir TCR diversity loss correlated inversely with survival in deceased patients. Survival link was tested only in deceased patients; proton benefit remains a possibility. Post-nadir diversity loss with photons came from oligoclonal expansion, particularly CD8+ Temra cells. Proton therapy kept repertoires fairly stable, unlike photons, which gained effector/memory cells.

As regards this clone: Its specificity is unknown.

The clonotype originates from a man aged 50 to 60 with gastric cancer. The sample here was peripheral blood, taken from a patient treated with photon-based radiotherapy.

CDR3 DNA sequence: TGTGCCAGCAGTTGGGTCAGACAAGAGACCCAGTACTTC. It is translated as CASSWVRQETQYF. The chain recombines TRBV28 with TRBJ2-5, with D unresolved. The length of the CDR3 is 13 residues. The ends were cut back, 4 bases at V and 2 bases at J, with 8 bases in the middle. CDR1 and CDR2 (germline): MDHEN, SYDVKM.